This T cell receptor (beta chain) was captured in a study of T cell responses to AZD1222 COVID-19 vaccine. Points from the study as a whole: At baseline, just a handful of AZD1222 recipients tested seropositive.

The repertoire was sequenced with immunoSEQ multiplex PCR; TCRdb's copy has only in-frame clones and lacks some. The sample holds some 180,000 clones, 80% to 95% seen once. A remark on this clone: Its antigen is currently unknown.

This CDR3 contains 19 residues. Germline CDR1 reads LGHNA; CDR2 reads YNFKEQ. V shed 1 base and J shed 0 bases, with 21 bases lying between them. The TCR was taken from an adult in good health. The sequenced sample was peripheral blood, obtained on day 0 of AZD1222 vaccination. The chain combines TRBV4-2 with TRBJ1-1; perhaps TRBD1 as D (5 bases). This chain's CDR3 is CASSQGPTGTPTMNTEAFF. The CDR3, as DNA: TGTGCCAGCAGCCAAGGTCCGACCGGGACTCCAACTATGAACACTGAAGCTTTCTTT.